This T cell receptor (beta chain) was identified during a study of response to subunit inactivated influenza vaccine. In TCRdb, the RT-PCR reads were re-called with MiXCR into one record per CDR3 protein. The data contain about 780,000 distinct CDR3 sequences, about 18% of them seen just once; the ten biggest clones take up around 9.9%. Notes on this clonotype: Its antigen is undetermined.

The CDR3 sequence is 16 residues long. Trimming removed 2 bases at V and 0 bases at J, with 11 bases between. Looked up from germline, CDR1 is SGHTA and CDR2 is FQGNSA. Overall study findings and caveats: Seasonal influenza vaccination, on each occasion, was suggested by the authors to recruit few new T cells.

The genes are TRBV7-2 and TRBJ1-5; the D is unclear. The receptor comes from a man aged 45-65 years who received an inactivated influenza vaccine. Sequencing was performed on PBMCs from blood, taken around 5 days after vaccination. The CDR3 loop reads CASSLSVGYSNQPQHF. In nucleotides, the CDR3 is TGTGCCAGCAGCTTAAGCGTAGGCTATAGCAATCAGCCCCAGCATTTT.